The 22 T cell receptor beta chains reported below all come from one sample, sequenced in a study of T cell responses to AZD1222 COVID-19 vaccine. Only in-frame clones appear in the TCRdb table, and some are missing; sequencing was by immunoSEQ multiplex PCR. The sample shows 88,000 or so clones, less than 90% of them seen only once. The specimen was peripheral blood, collected 28 days after the second AZD1222 dose. These receptors all stem from an adult who received the AZD1222 COVID-19 vaccine.

This clone was seen just once. The chain uses TRBV4-1 and TRBJ2-4; TRBD2 matches 16 bases. There are 18 residues in the CDR3. The trim removed 5 bases at V and 2 bases at J, leaving 6 bases unmatched. Germline values: CDR1 MGHRA, CDR2 YSYEKL. This CDR3 is CASSSGLAGGPTKNIQYF. The CDR3 DNA sequence: TGCGCCAGCAGCTCGGGACTAGCGGGGGGGCCGACCAAAAACATTCAGTACTTC.

The J gene is TRBJ2-7, the V gene TRBV2; D remains ambiguous. CDR3 size: 13 residues. Germline V gene data show CDR1 as SNHLY and CDR2 as FYNNEI. V was cut by 8 bases and J by 4 bases, with 15 bases left in between. Written as DNA, the CDR3 is TGTGCCAGCTCCGAAGGATCGGATTACGAGCAGTACTTC. It specifies CASSEGSDYEQYF.

The chain carries TRBV5-5 and TRBJ1-1; 9 nucleotides match TRBD1. The CDR3 covers 18 residues. CDR1 and CDR2 from the germline V gene are SGHKS and YYEKEE (reference sequence). The V segment lost 0 bases and the J segment 6 bases; nucleotides outside the gene matches: 15. DNA of the CDR3: TGTGCCAGCAGCTTGGCCTTACGGGACAGGGAAGGTGTGGCTGAAGCTTTCTTT. Protein product: CASSLALRDREGVAEAFF.

This sequence joins TRBV6-5 and TRBJ1-2, with a weak D call TRBD1 (5 bases). The CDR3 contains 15 residues. Germline V gives CDR1 MNHEY, CDR2 SVGAGI. V lost 0 bases and J lost 6, with 14 bases in between. Here the CDR3 reads CASSYSPRQGDGYTF. CDR3 sequence (DNA): TGTGCCAGCAGTTACTCGCCTCGGCAGGGCGATGGCTACACCTTC.

V is TRBV19 and J is TRBJ2-1, with D tentatively TRBD2 (5 bases). Per germline, CDR1 LNHDA and CDR2 SQIVND (reference sequence). V was pared by 4 bases and J by 5 bases, with 15 bases between. This CDR3 contains 15 residues. The CDR3 is CASSTQLRAHNEQFF. CDR3 DNA sequence: TGTGCCAGTAGTACACAATTGCGGGCTCACAATGAGCAGTTCTTC.

V gene TRBV11-3 combines with J gene TRBJ2-1; D unclear. CDR1 SGHNT and CDR2 YENEEA come from the germline V gene. This CDR3 region has 12 residues. Trimming left V 2 bases short and J 12 bases short, with 11 bases between. CDR3 residues: CASSLNGLWQFF. CDR3 nucleotides: TGTGCCAGCAGCTTAAATGGCTTATGGCAGTTCTTC.

The chain is built from TRBV6-5 and TRBJ2-7; D is uncertain. From germline, CDR1 is MNHEY and CDR2 SVGAGI. Trimming took off 8 bases at V and 1 base at J, with 15 bases between the two ends. The CDR3 contains 14 residues. CDR3 in amino acids: CASRTLNPSYEQYF. The DNA for the CDR3 is TGTGCCAGCCGTACCCTCAACCCTTCCTACGAGCAGTACTTC.

The rearrangement joins TRBV2 to TRBJ2-3, with D possibly being TRBD1 (5 bases). CDR1 SNHLY and CDR2 FYNNEI come from the germline V gene. V gave up 7 bases and J gave up 2 bases, with 10 bases separating them. This CDR3 comprises 13 residues. CDR3 amino acids: CASTRQNTDTQYF. CDR3 coding DNA: TGTGCCAGCACCAGACAGAACACAGATACGCAGTATTTT.

The rearrangement links TRBV10-1 to TRBJ2-7, with 8 bases that match TRBD1. The trim removed 6 bases at V and 2 bases at J, leaving 6 bases unmatched. This CDR3 comprises 14 residues. CDR1 is WNHNN and CDR2 is SYGVQD in the germline V gene (reference sequence). The chain's CDR3 is CASSAQQGAYEQYF. CDR3 nucleotides: TGCGCCAGCAGCGCCCAACAGGGGGCCTACGAGCAGTACTTC.

The chain is built from TRBV18 and TRBJ2-7; D is possibly TRBD1 (6 bases). The V end lost 3 bases, the J end lost 6 bases, and 9 bases lay between the germline ends. CDR1 is KGHSH, CDR2 LQKENI, per germline. CDR3 size: 12 residues. CDR3 protein: CASSPQGREQYF. The CDR3 DNA sequence: TGTGCCAGCTCACCGCAGGGGCGCGAGCAGTACTTC.

CDR3 in amino acids: CATRDSNYGYTF. CDR3 DNA: TGTGCCACGCGGGACAGCAACTATGGCTACACCTTC. The chain recombines TRBV6-4 with TRBJ1-2; 7 nucleotides agree with TRBD1. The CDR3 spans 12 residues. Germline CDR1 reads MRHNA; CDR2 reads SNTAGT. The J segment lost 2 bases and the V segment lost 10 bases, leaving 4 bases of the junction unmatched.

This chain links TRBV10-3 with TRBJ1-5; D is undetermined. Germline V gene lookup returns CDR1 ENHRY and CDR2 SYGVKD. The CDR3 is 12 residues long. V was clipped by 8 bases and J by 3 bases, with 8 bases between them. CDR3 nucleotide sequence: TGTGCCATCGGCCAGGACAATCAGCCCCAGCATTTT. Translating it yields CAIGQDNQPQHF.

There are a few counts of this clone. The V call is TRBV6-2 or TRBV6-3, the J call TRBJ2-5; TRBD2 is a possible D gene (7 bases). Germline CDR1 reads MNHEY; CDR2 reads SVGEGT. CDR3 length equals 15 residues. The V and J ends lost 6 bases and 3 bases respectively, with 17 bases between them. CDR3 region: CASSSAGAAEETQYF. CDR3 bases: TGTGCCAGCAGCTCTGCGGGGGCCGCTGAAGAGACCCAGTACTTC.

The chain employs TRBV21-1 and TRBJ1-6. TRBV21-1 constitutes a pseudogene. CDR3 size: 16 residues. CDR3 sequence (DNA): TGTGCCAGCAGCAATACGTGGCAGCCTATAACTTCACCCCTCCACTTT. Translation: CASSNTWQPITSPLHF.

This rearrangement joins TRBV30 to TRBJ2-3; 13 nucleotides match TRBD2. V shed 1 base and J 5 bases; nucleotides not matched to a gene: 3. Looked up from germline, CDR1 is GTSNPN and CDR2 is SVGIG (reference sequence). The CDR3 runs 15 residues. The CDR3 spells CAWSGLAGGRDTQYF. CDR3 nucleotide sequence: TGTGCCTGGAGTGGACTAGCGGGGGGTAGAGATACGCAGTATTTT.

The rearrangement links TRBV4-2 to TRBJ2-7, with D possibly called TRBD1 or TRBD2 (5 bases each). Germline lookup yields CDR1 LGHNA and CDR2 YNFKEQ. CDR3 length: 14 residues. Trimming removed 0 bases from V and 5 bases from J, with 11 bases in between. CDR3 bases: TGTGCCAGCAGCCAAGATGCGAGGGGAGACGAGCAGTACTTC. Translated: CASSQDARGDEQYF.

This chain links TRBV10-3 with TRBJ2-1, with D tentatively TRBD2 (6 bases). CDR3 size: 11 residues. V lost 10 bases to trimming and J lost 8 bases, with 12 bases between them. From germline, CDR1 is ENHRY and CDR2 SYGVKD. CDR3 bases: TGTGCCAGCGGAGGGAAGGATGAGCAGTTCTTC. Translation: CASGGKDEQFF.

The chain recombines TRBV2 with TRBJ1-3, with D perhaps TRBD1 (5 bases). The CDR3 loop spans 16 amino acids. Germline-derived CDR1 and CDR2 are SNHLY and FYNNEI. V lost 3 bases to trimming and J lost 0 bases, with 12 bases between them. Here the CDR3 DNA reads TGTGCCAGCAGTGAGCGGACAAGCGGCTCTGGAAACACCATATATTTT. Translation: CASSERTSGSGNTIYF.

The chain combines TRBV6-2 or TRBV6-3 with TRBJ2-2; D unclear. Trimming removed 5 bases at V and 3 bases at J, with 10 bases between. In germline, CDR1 is MNHEY, CDR2 SVGEGT. The CDR3 extends over 14 amino acids. CDR3 protein: CASSKSEYTGELFF. For the CDR3, the DNA is TGTGCCAGCAGTAAATCTGAGTACACCGGGGAGCTGTTTTTT.

The J gene is TRBJ2-4, the V gene TRBV28; D uncertain. There are 14 residues in the CDR3. The germline V gene encodes CDR1 MDHEN and CDR2 SYDVKM. V gave up 1 base and J gave up 10 bases, with 14 bases separating them. In DNA, the CDR3 is TGTGCCAGCAGTTTATCCAGGAACCTGGGGATTCAGTACTTC. This gives the protein CASSLSRNLGIQYF. Drawing the rest from reference TRBV28 and TRBJ2-4, the complete variable domain is DVKVTQSSRYLVKRTGEKVFLECVQDMDHENMFWYRQDPGLGLRLIYFSYDVKMKEKGDIPEGYSVSREKKERFSLILESASTNQTSMYLCASSLSRNLGIQYFGAGTRLSVL.

This clone was seen only once. The chain's CDR3 is CASSPRGGVSSYEQYF. In nucleotides, the CDR3 is TGCGCCAGCAGCCCACGAGGGGGTGTGAGCTCCTACGAGCAGTACTTC. The rearrangement joins TRBV4-1 to TRBJ2-7; D may be TRBD1 (6 bases). V was clipped by 4 bases and J by 0 bases, with 16 bases between them. The CDR3 sequence is 16 residues long. In germline, CDR1 is MGHRA, CDR2 YSYEKL.

V gene TRBV19 combines with J gene TRBJ1-2; TRBD1 might be the D (5 bases). Germline V CDR1 and CDR2: LNHDA, SQIVND (reference sequence). V was pared by 3 bases and J by 6 bases, with 14 bases between. The CDR3 runs 14 residues. CDR3: CASSMGVLRHGYTF. The CDR3 nucleotides read TGTGCCAGTAGTATGGGGGTCCTACGGCATGGCTACACCTTC.